This TCR beta chain comes out of a study of tumor-infiltrating lymphocytes in oesophageal squamous cell carcinoma. TCRdb itself ran the PCR reads through MiXCR, one entry per CDR3 protein. The sample records approximately 13,000 distinct CDR3 sequences, 40% to 50% being singletons. This clonotype is labeled as medium-sized (0.01 to 0.1%). Germline CDR1 is SGHAT and CDR2 is FQNNGV. This CDR3 has 14 amino acids. V was pared by 0 bases and J by 1 base, with 6 bases between. The rearrangement uses TRBV11-2 and TRBJ2-5; D uncertain. Sequencing was done on a sample of blood. The clonotype was recovered from a male donor with esophageal squamous cell carcinoma. The chain's CDR3 is CASSLDWGQETQYF. The CDR3 nucleotides read TGTGCCAGCAGCTTAGATTGGGGCCAAGAGACCCAGTACTTC.